This is a list of T cell receptor beta chains from one sample in a study of response to subunit inactivated influenza vaccine. TCRdb re-called the RT-PCR reads with MiXCR, one entry per CDR3 protein. The sample has about 190,000 distinct CDR3 sequences, approximately 15% seen once; the top ten hold approximately 27%. Here the sequenced sample was CD8+ T cells sorted from PBMCs, taken around 5 days after vaccination. These receptors originate from a man in his forties or fifties who received an inactivated influenza vaccine. Both conserved end residues are part of each CDR3. A D gene is named only where the DNA matches it firmly. Clone size, where shown, is once, few, many, or a class for clones that have expanded.

clone_size j_call v_call d_call cdr3_length cdr3_aa cdr3_nt
few TRBJ2-2 TRBV4-3 TRBD1 16 CASSQARDRLTGELFF TGCGCCAGCAGCCAAGCCCGGGACAGACTCACCGGGGAGCTGTTTTTT
few TRBJ2-7 TRBV5-4 - 12 CASSFAGYEQYF TGTGCCAGCAGCTTCGCTGGGTACGAGCAGTACTTC
- TRBJ1-6 TRBV15 TRBD1 15 CATSARTGHNSPLHF TGTGCCACCAGCGCTCGGACAGGGCATAATTCACCCCTCCACTTT
few TRBJ2-3 TRBV16 - 12 CASSRRGDTQYF TGTGCCAGCAGCCGGAGGGGAGATACGCAGTATTTT
- TRBJ2-7 TRBV12-3/TRBV12-4 TRBD2 15 CASSLARGGFGEQCF TGTGCCAGCAGTCTGGCGCGGGGGGGTTTCGGCGAGCAGTGCTTC
- TRBJ2-1 TRBV29-1 TRBD2 17 CSVEGLAGGIPYNEQFF TGCAGCGTTGAAGGGCTAGCGGGGGGAATTCCCTACAATGAGCAGTTCTTC
- TRBJ2-3 TRBV4-1 - 14 CASSQDSSTDTQYF TGCGCCAGCAGCCAAGACTCTAGCACAGATACGCAGTATTTT
many TRBJ1-2 TRBV10-2 TRBD1 14 CASSEGRGNYGYTF TGCGCCAGCAGTGAGGGCAGGGGGAACTATGGCTACACCTTC
few TRBJ2-7 TRBV6-1 - 14 CAINHRVSAYEQYF TGTGCCATCAATCACAGGGTGTCGGCCTACGAGCAGTACTTC
- TRBJ1-2 TRBV4-1 TRBD1 17 CASSQELPTDRDYGYTF TGCGCCAGCAGCCAAGAACTCCCGACAGACAGGGATTATGGCTACACCTTC
- TRBJ1-1 TRBV9 TRBD1 15 CASSVKGGMNTEAFF TGTGCCAGCAGCGTAAAAGGGGGCATGAACACTGAAGCTTTCTTT
few TRBJ2-7 TRBV4-1 - 20 CASSQDQGLIGWGSSYEQYF TGCGCCAGCAGCCAAGATCAGGGGCTGATCGGGTGGGGGAGCTCCTACGAGCAGTACTTC
few TRBJ2-5 TRBV6-1 TRBD1 16 CASRPIAGTAQETQYF TGTGCCAGCAGACCAATAGCCGGGACAGCCCAAGAGACCCAGTACTTC
few TRBJ2-1 TRBV6-4 TRBD2 15 CASSATSGRADEQFF TGTGCCAGCAGTGCCACTAGCGGGAGGGCCGATGAGCAGTTCTTC
- TRBJ2-7 TRBV20-1 TRBD2 14 CSATKREGRYEQYF TGCAGTGCTACCAAGCGGGAGGGCCGGTACGAGCAGTACTTC
- TRBJ2-5 TRBV29-1 - 14 CSVEVGDREETQYF TGCAGCGTTGAAGTTGGTGACAGAGAAGAGACCCAGTACTTC
- TRBJ1-5 TRBV19 - 12 CASTRGGQPQHF TGTGCCAGTACCAGGGGCGGACAGCCCCAGCATTTT
few TRBJ2-7 TRBV28 TRBD1 14 CASSLRGRSYEQYF TGTGCCAGCAGTTTGAGGGGGCGAAGCTACGAGCAGTACTTC
- TRBJ1-1 TRBV7-9 - 12 CASSLDHTEAFF TGTGCCAGCAGCTTAGACCACACTGAAGCTTTCTTT
- TRBJ1-2 TRBV5-5 TRBD1 13 CASSSGTGVGYTF TGTGCCAGCAGCTCCGGGACAGGGGTTGGCTACACCTTC
few TRBJ2-7 TRBV6-6 - 13 CASSYSMDYEQYF TGTGCCAGCAGTTACTCGATGGACTACGAGCAGTACTTC
- TRBJ2-7 TRBV10-3 TRBD2 14 CAISEPSGKHEQYF TGTGCCATCAGTGAGCCTAGCGGGAAACACGAGCAGTACTTC
few TRBJ2-7 TRBV7-9 TRBD2 15 CASSDSGTNSYEQYF TGTGCCAGCAGCGACTCCGGGACTAACTCCTACGAGCAGTACTTC
- TRBJ2-7 TRBV7-8 TRBD1 13 CASGQGASYEQYF TGTGCCAGCGGACAGGGGGCATCCTACGAGCAGTACTTC
few TRBJ1-1 TRBV15 - 14 CATSRVGGYTEAFF TGTGCCACCAGCAGAGTTGGGGGTTACACTGAAGCTTTCTTT
- TRBJ2-4 TRBV7-2 - 13 CASNLAPGNIQYF TGTGCCAGCAATCTAGCACCAGGGAACATTCAGTACTTC
- TRBJ1-1 TRBV11-2 TRBD1 12 CASGQGGTEAFF TGTGCCAGCGGACAGGGAGGCACTGAAGCTTTCTTT
many TRBJ2-7 TRBV29-1 TRBD1 15 CSVEDRLDRGYEQYF TGCAGCGTTGAAGATCGTCTGGACAGGGGTTACGAGCAGTACTTC
many TRBJ1-2 TRBV20-1 - 12 CSAWTPRGGYTF TGCAGTGCTTGGACTCCACGCGGGGGCTACACCTTC
few TRBJ2-7 TRBV9 TRBD1 15 CASSPGQGAIWEQYF TGTGCCAGCAGCCCAGGACAGGGCGCAATTTGGGAGCAGTACTTC
- TRBJ2-1 TRBV28 - 17 CASSLTGPPFSYNEQFF TGTGCCAGCAGTCTAACCGGGCCTCCTTTCTCCTACAATGAGCAGTTCTTC
- TRBJ2-2 TRBV5-6 TRBD1 15 CASLGTGGTTGELFF TGTGCCAGCTTGGGGACAGGGGGAACCACCGGGGAGCTGTTTTTT
- TRBJ2-6 TRBV27 TRBD1 16 CASGRTGRSGANVLTF TGTGCCAGCGGCCGGACAGGGAGGTCTGGGGCCAACGTCCTGACTTTC
- TRBJ2-7 TRBV20-1 TRBD2 15 CSASPVGDYTYEQYF TGCAGTGCTAGCCCAGTTGGGGACTATACCTACGAGCAGTACTTC
many TRBJ2-3 TRBV7-8 TRBD1 15 CASSLGQGGTDTQYF TGTGCCAGCAGCCTGGGACAGGGGGGCACAGATACGCAGTATTTT
few TRBJ2-3 TRBV5-1 TRBD2 16 CASSAGLAGLTDTQYF TGCGCCAGCAGCGCGGGACTAGCGGGCCTCACAGATACGCAGTATTTT
- TRBJ2-7 TRBV6-4 - 15 CASSESSGGSYEQYF TGTGCCAGCAGTGAGAGCTCAGGGGGGAGCTACGAGCAGTACTTC
- TRBJ1-5 TRBV6-1 - 14 CASSEETGNQPQHF TGTGCCAGCAGTGAAGAAACAGGGAATCAGCCCCAGCATTTT
- TRBJ2-7 TRBV5-8 - 9 CASSWASNF TGTGCCAGCAGCTGGGCCTCGAACTTC
few TRBJ2-7 TRBV24-1 TRBD2 15 CATSDSGPGGSEQYF TGTGCCACCAGTGATTCCGGGCCGGGAGGATCCGAGCAGTACTTC
few TRBJ2-5 TRBV7-6 TRBD2 15 CASSFGGGTQETQYF TGTGCCAGCAGCTTTGGCGGGGGTACCCAAGAGACCCAGTACTTC
many TRBJ2-5 TRBV10-3 - 14 CAISDGQIQETQYF TGTGCCATCAGTGACGGACAGATACAAGAGACCCAGTACTTC
few TRBJ1-5 TRBV20-1 TRBD1 20 CSARDLFGWDRGMGNQPQHF TGCAGTGCTAGAGATCTCTTTGGTTGGGACAGAGGGATGGGCAATCAGCCCCAGCATTTT
few TRBJ2-1 TRBV7-8 - 12 CASSRGAGEQFF TGTGCCAGCTCGCGGGGAGCAGGTGAGCAGTTCTTC
- TRBJ2-1 TRBV6-2/TRBV6-3 TRBD2 13 CASSQGLFHEQFF TGTGCCAGCAGCCAGGGACTATTTCATGAGCAGTTCTTC
few TRBJ2-5 TRBV4-2 TRBD2 16 CASSQLAGGPTETQYF TGTGCCAGCAGCCAACTAGCGGGGGGGCCAACTGAGACCCAGTACTTC
- TRBJ2-2 TRBV6-6 - 12 CASSYQTGELFF TGTGCCAGCAGTTACCAGACCGGGGAGCTGTTTTTT
- TRBJ1-5 TRBV19 - 12 CASSEKGQPQHF TGTGCCAGTAGTGAAAAGGGTCAGCCCCAGCATTTT